Sequencing of this TCR beta chain was carried out in a study of cytotoxic CD8 clonotypes in ibrutinib-treated CLL. As for the study in general: A median around twelve months of treatment, range 6 to 36, preceded the collection of response samples. Study-wide results and caveats: Shared public clonotypes were rare, and on treatment they either got smaller or stayed the same. Progressing patients had sampling times that differed from those of sustained-remission patients. Clonality at baseline surpassed age-matched healthy donors and tracked circulating CD8+ T-cell counts.

This CDR3 is built from 13 residues. Per the germline V gene, CDR1 is MDHEN and CDR2 is SYDVKM. V lost 3 bases, J lost 6 bases, and 11 bases lay in between. Sequencing used immunoSEQ multiplex PCR; TCRdb keeps in-frame clones, though not all of them. The data show roughly 250,000 clones, 70% seen once. Of note for this clone: Its cognate antigen is unknown.

The V gene is TRBV28, the J gene TRBJ1-2; no firm D call. The sequence was collected from a human donor with chronic lymphocytic leukemia. Material: PBMCs, obtained after 24 months of ibrutinib treatment. CDR3 in amino acids: CASSFFVGDGYTF. The CDR3 DNA follows: TGTGCCAGCAGTTTCTTTGTAGGAGATGGCTACACCTTC.